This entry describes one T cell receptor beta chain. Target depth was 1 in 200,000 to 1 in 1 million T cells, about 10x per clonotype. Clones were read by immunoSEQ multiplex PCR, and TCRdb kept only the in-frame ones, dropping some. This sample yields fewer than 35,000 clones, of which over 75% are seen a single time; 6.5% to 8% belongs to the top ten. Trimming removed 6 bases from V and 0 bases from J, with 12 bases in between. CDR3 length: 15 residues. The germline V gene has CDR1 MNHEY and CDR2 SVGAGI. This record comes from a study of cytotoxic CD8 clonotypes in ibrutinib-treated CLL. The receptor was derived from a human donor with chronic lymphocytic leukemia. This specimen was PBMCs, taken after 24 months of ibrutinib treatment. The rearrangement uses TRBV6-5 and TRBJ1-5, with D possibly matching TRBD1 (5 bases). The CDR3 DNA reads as TGTGCCAGCAGCCGGGGCAGATATAGCAATCAGCCCCAGCATTTT. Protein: CASSRGRYSNQPQHF.